These 20 T cell receptor beta chains came from one sample sequenced in a study of T-cell memory formation after mild COVID-19. MiXCR, applied by TCRdb to the 5' RACE reads, yields one record per CDR3 protein. Of 100,000 to 140,000 distinct CDR3 sequences in the sample, approximately 15% were seen once. The sequencing input was PBMCs or a T cell subset sorted from them (not recorded which). All receptors come from a man younger than 30 who had mild COVID-19 (a few samples of this study predate the infection). Cell type and time point are not known.

This clonotype was detected a few times. The J gene is TRBJ2-7, the V gene TRBV7-9; tentatively, D is TRBD2 (5 bases). Germline V gene data show CDR1 as SEHNR and CDR2 as FQNEAQ (reference sequence). The germline V and J ends were trimmed by 3 bases and 5 bases, with 5 bases remaining between them. The CDR3 loop spans 11 amino acids. Here the CDR3 reads CASSFGDEQYF. The CDR3 DNA follows: TGTGCCAGCAGCTTCGGGGACGAGCAGTACTTC.

J is TRBJ2-7 and V is TRBV11-2, with D hard to call. V lost 3 bases to trimming and J lost 3 bases, with 6 bases between them. The length of the CDR3 is 12 residues. In germline, CDR1 is SGHAT, CDR2 FQNNGV. CDR3 DNA: TGTGCCAGCAGCTTTGCCAACTACGAGCAGTACTTC. Translated: CASSFANYEQYF.

The genes are TRBV4-1 and TRBJ2-7; 8 bases align to TRBD1. The germline V gene encodes CDR1 MGHRA and CDR2 YSYEKL. Losses at the gene ends were 4 bases for V and 5 bases for J; bases not matched to a gene: 4. The CDR3 is made up of 13 amino acids. The CDR3 DNA sequence: TGCGCCAGCAGCCGACAGGGGACGGACGAGCAGTACTTC. Encoded protein: CASSRQGTDEQYF.

The chain couples TRBV7-9 to TRBJ1-2, with 11 bases that match TRBD1. The CDR3 loop spans 15 amino acids. Germline V lookup: CDR1 SEHNR, CDR2 FQNEAQ (reference sequence). J gave up 7 bases and V 3 bases, and 7 bases lay outside the gene matches. The CDR3 sequence is CASSFLGQGGRGYTF. The CDR3 bases are TGTGCCAGCAGCTTCCTGGGACAGGGGGGACGTGGCTACACCTTC. The full variable domain, rest sourced from reference TRBV7-9 and TRBJ1-2, is DTGVSQNPRHKITKRGQNVTFRCDPISEHNRLYWYRQTLGQGPEFLTYFQNEAQLEKSRLLSDRFSAERPKGSFSTLEIQRTEQGDSAMYLCASSFLGQGGRGYTFGSGTRLTVV.

This clonotype has a handful of counts. The chain carries TRBV4-1 and TRBJ1-2, with no clear D. Between the trimmed V and J ends, which lost 4 bases and 4 bases, there was a span of 10 bases. CDR1 MGHRA and CDR2 YSYEKL come from the germline V gene. The CDR3 spans 13 residues. In DNA form, the CDR3 reads TGCGCCAGCAGCCTGACCAGGATCTATGGCTACACCTTC. This codes for CASSLTRIYGYTF.

The sample holds many counts of this clonotype. The rearrangement uses TRBV4-3 and TRBJ2-2, with 10 nucleotides matching TRBD1. CDR3 size: 17 residues. Germline loops: CDR1 LGHNA, CDR2 YSLEER. The V and J ends lost 0 bases and 7 bases, in that order; junction bases with no gene match: 8. The CDR3 spells CASSQELTGGWGGELFF. The CDR3, as DNA: TGCGCCAGCAGCCAAGAGCTGACAGGGGGCTGGGGCGGGGAGCTGTTTTTT.

This clonotype was found a few times. The J gene is TRBJ2-7, the V gene TRBV4-1, with unresolved D. Germline CDR1 and CDR2: MGHRA and YSYEKL. Trimming removed 1 base at V and 3 bases at J, with 13 bases between. This CDR3 is 15 amino acids long. CDR3 amino acids: CASSQVVGQDYEQYV. As DNA, the CDR3 is TGCGCCAGCAGCCAAGTTGTAGGCCAGGACTACGAGCAGTACGTC.

This clonotype was observed a handful of times. The J gene is TRBJ1-5, the V gene TRBV12-3 or TRBV12-4; D is undetermined. V was shortened by 8 bases and J by 3 bases, with 11 bases between the two germline ends. The CDR3 consists of 13 residues. CDR3 DNA sequence: TGTGCCAGCGGGCCGGGTGTCAATCAGCCCCAGCATTTT. As protein: CASGPGVNQPQHF.

The table lists this clonotype with a few counts. The chain couples TRBV14 to TRBJ2-1, with D perhaps matching TRBD2 (6 bases). Per the germline V gene, CDR1 is SGHDN and CDR2 is FVKESK. CDR3 size: 17 residues. Trimming stripped 1 base from V and 6 bases from J, with 19 bases between. The CDR3 coding sequence is TGTGCCAGCAGCCAAGTGGCGGGGTTCGATCTGTTCAATGAGCAGTTCTTC. It specifies CASSQVAGFDLFNEQFF.

This clonotype was counted many times. The rearrangement joins TRBV12-3 or TRBV12-4 to TRBJ2-7, with 8 bases that match TRBD2. The CDR3 spans 14 residues. The V and J ends lost 7 bases and 4 bases, in that order; junction bases with no gene match: 9. CDR3 DNA: TGTGCCAGCAACCAAGGGCCGGGAGGGTACGAGCAGTACTTC. Its translation: CASNQGPGGYEQYF.

This clonotype was seen a handful of times. The CDR3 sequence is CASSRTSATGELFF. The CDR3 region has the DNA TGTGCCAGCAGCCGTACTAGCGCGACCGGGGAGCTGTTTTTT. This chain links TRBV7-2 with TRBJ2-2, with TRBD2 matching 7 bases. This CDR3 comprises 14 residues. Germline-derived CDR1 and CDR2 are SGHTA and FQGNSA. J gave up 5 bases and V 5 bases, and 5 bases lay outside the gene matches.

V gene TRBV20-1 combines with J gene TRBJ2-1, with TRBD2 matching 7 bases. Trimming removed 2 bases from V and 2 bases from J; junction bases left unmatched: 9. CDR1 DFQATT and CDR2 SNEGSKA come from the germline V gene (reference sequence). The CDR3 contains 16 residues. As DNA, the CDR3 is TGCAGTGCTAGACGGGAAACCCGGGGGGCCTACAATGAGCAGTTCTTC. Its protein product is CSARRETRGAYNEQFF.

This clonotype was detected many times. V gene TRBV7-9 combines with J gene TRBJ2-7, with TRBD2 as a possible D gene (5 bases). Trimming removed 4 bases from V and 6 bases from J, with 7 bases in between. CDR1 and CDR2 from the germline V gene are SEHNR and FQNEAQ (reference sequence). This CDR3 comprises 11 residues. CDR3 sequence: CASSSEGEQYV. The CDR3 DNA is TGTGCCAGCAGCTCCGAGGGCGAGCAGTACGTC.

There are a few counts of this clonotype. CDR3 region: CASSGGWGNNEQFF. The CDR3 region has the DNA TGTGCCAGCTCGGGGGGTTGGGGCAACAATGAGCAGTTCTTC. The chain combines TRBV6-6 with TRBJ2-1, with TRBD2 identical over 7 bases. V dropped 8 bases and J dropped 5; count of bases not matched to a gene: 9. Per the germline V gene, CDR1 is MNHNY and CDR2 is SVGAGI (reference sequence). CDR3 size: 14 residues.

The chain combines TRBV7-9 with TRBJ2-3, with a possible D match to TRBD1 (5 bases). Per the germline V gene, CDR1 is SEHNR and CDR2 is FQNEAQ (reference sequence). The CDR3 runs 16 residues. V gave up 2 bases and J gave up 6 bases, with 18 bases separating them. The DNA for the CDR3 is TGTGCCAGCAGCTTAAGCAACGTAGATGCAGGGGATACGCAGTATTTT. Residues: CASSLSNVDAGDTQYF.

V gene TRBV29-1 combines with J gene TRBJ1-5; TRBD1 agrees at 7 bases. The CDR3 contains 13 residues. Looked up from germline, CDR1 is SQVTM and CDR2 is ANQGSEA. V lost 8 bases to trimming and J lost 7 bases; unmatched junction nucleotides: 11. The CDR3 loop reads CSFTEQGDQPQHF. Written as DNA, the CDR3 is TGCAGCTTTACGGAGCAGGGGGACCAGCCCCAGCATTTT. Full variable domain (rest looked up from reference TRBV29-1 and TRBJ1-5): SAVISQKPSRDICQRGTSLTIQCQVDSQVTMMFWYRQQPGQSLTLIATANQGSEATYESGFVIDKFPISRPNLTFSTLTVSNMSPEDSSIYLCSFTEQGDQPQHFGDGTRLSIL.

This clonotype was observed a handful of times. The V and J genes are TRBV5-1 and TRBJ2-7; 9 nucleotides agree with TRBD1. Unmatched junction bases numbered 6, after V lost 8 bases and J lost 0 bases. From germline, CDR1 is SGHRS and CDR2 YFSETQ. CDR3 length: 14 residues. CDR3 in amino acids: CASRRGQGSYEQYF. For the CDR3, the DNA is TGCGCCAGTCGGAGGGGACAGGGCTCCTACGAGCAGTACTTC.

There are a few counts of this clonotype. This chain joins TRBV7-2 and TRBJ2-1, with TRBD2 matching over 12 bases. Germline trimming cut 2 bases from V and 4 bases from J; bases unmatched to any gene: 18. The V gene's germline CDR1 is SGHTA and CDR2 FQGNSA. The CDR3 sequence is 21 residues long. The CDR3 region is CASSLSPPASGGARPYNEQFF. The CDR3 DNA follows: TGTGCCAGCAGCTTATCTCCACCGGCTAGCGGGGGGGCTCGGCCGTACAATGAGCAGTTCTTC.

The table lists this clonotype with a few counts. The chain combines TRBV7-9 with TRBJ2-5; no clear D. This CDR3 has 17 residues. V gave up 1 base and J gave up 1 base, with 16 bases separating them. Germline V lookup: CDR1 SEHNR, CDR2 FQNEAQ (reference sequence). The CDR3 reads CASSLVMRRLPQETQYF. The CDR3 DNA reads TGTGCCAGCAGCTTAGTGATGCGGCGGCTGCCCCAAGAGACCCAGTACTTC.

The chain has TRBV12-3 or TRBV12-4 and TRBJ2-5, with TRBD2 as a possible D gene (5 bases). The V end lost 3 bases, the J end lost 5 bases, and 10 bases lay between the germline ends. The CDR3 is made up of 13 amino acids. The CDR3 region has the DNA TGTGCCAGCAGTTTGAAACAGCGGGAGACCCAGTACTTC. Translated: CASSLKQRETQYF.